This TCR beta chain was captured by sequencing in a study of persistence of HIV-infected CD4 T cells. Whole-study results and caveats: The rare CMV-responding cells with HIV-1 proviruses were not separately TCR-sequenced. Degenerate expanded CDR3beta sequences were enriched among CMV- and Gag-responding cells.

Nonspecific anti-CD3/anti-CD28 bead stimulation represents the broad CD4+ T cell repertoire. Responding CD4+ T cells were sorted by upregulation of both CD40 ligand and CD69. CDR1 is SNHLY, CDR2 FYNNEI, per germline. The CDR3 has 13 amino acids. Trimming took off 7 bases at V and 2 bases at J, with 8 bases between the two ends. The libraries were made with immunoSEQ version 4 in survey mode. TCRdb keeps only in-frame clones here, not all; method: immunoSEQ multiplex PCR. The sample contains 35,000 to 55,000 clones, approximately 90% of which appear only once. Points on this clone: Its antigen is currently unknown.

The V call is TRBV2, the J call TRBJ2-2; D perhaps matches TRBD1 (5 bases). Sequences were derived from CD4+ T cells sorted from PBMCs after approximately 19-hour stimulation, sampled from a patient who received antiretroviral therapy. This receptor was obtained from an adult man with HIV who was CMV-seropositive. The CDR3 here is CASKQGNTGELFF. The CDR3 region has the DNA TGTGCCAGCAAGCAGGGTAACACCGGGGAGCTGTTTTTT.